This T cell receptor (beta chain) was sequenced for a study of cytomegalovirus exposure and HLA in healthy donors. The PCR employed 60 Vbeta primers together with 13 Jbeta primers. This table comes from immunoSEQ multiplex PCR, and its TCRdb copy is limited to in-frame clones, with some not included. The sample carries around 140,000 clones, 77% recorded once. Study-wide findings and caveats: Researchers reported in a later analysis that common viral pathogens appeared linked to several top clusters. Presence/absence analyses assumed roughly uniform sequencing depth across donors, which may not hold.

Trimming removed 4 bases from V and 9 bases from J; junction bases left unmatched: 10. CDR1 and CDR2 from the germline V gene are SGDLS and YYNGEE. The CDR3 totals 15 residues. Remarks on this clone: Its matching antigen is unknown.

Sequenced input: PBMCs. This chain links TRBV9 with TRBJ2-1; 10 bases are a match to TRBD2. The receptor was derived from a woman between 55 and 75 years old in good health and CMV-seronegative. CDR3 in amino acids: CASSTASGSLAEQFF. DNA for the CDR3: TGTGCCAGCAGCACAGCTAGCGGGAGCTTGGCTGAGCAGTTCTTC.